This T cell receptor (beta chain) originates from a study of control samples from healthy donors and cancer patients. The assay was immunoSEQ multiplex PCR, and TCRdb's table has in-frame clones only and misses some. This table has about 110,000 clones, approximately 90% appearing once. CDR3 length: 13 residues. Trimming removed 2 bases from V and 5 bases from J; junction bases left unmatched: 2. Germline CDR1 reads MDHEN; CDR2 reads SYDVKM. The chain is built from TRBV28 and TRBJ1-1; 7 nucleotides agree with TRBD1. Sequences were obtained from blood. This TCR derives from a young woman in good health. CDR3 region: CASSLRQGTEAFF. The CDR3 DNA is TGTGCCAGCAGTTTAAGACAGGGAACTGAAGCTTTCTTT.